This T cell receptor beta chain comes out of a study of CD8 T cells in ankylosing spondylitis. This CDR3 is 12 amino acids long. The V end was cut by 3 bases, the J end by 4 bases, with 6 bases between. From germline, CDR1 is SEHNR and CDR2 FQNEAQ (reference sequence). TCRdb recomputed calls from the 5' RACE reads with MiXCR, one row per CDR3 protein. The table has some 250,000 distinct CDR3 sequences, about 24% seen once; the top ten hold around 0.58%. The sequencing input was blood, either unsorted or a sorted T cell fraction (not recorded which). This TCR was sampled from a male donor with ankylosing spondylitis or in good health (not recorded which). The chain uses TRBV7-9 and TRBJ1-2; D not certain. The CDR3: CASSFPRYGYTF. The CDR3 coding sequence is TGTGCCAGCAGCTTCCCCCGCTATGGCTACACCTTC.